A selection of T cell receptor beta chains follows, all from one sample in a study of blood T cell repertoires in COVID-19. TCRdb's table, derived via immunoSEQ multiplex PCR, lists solely in-frame clones and lacks some. Among fewer than 130,000 clones listed, around nine tenths were seen once. Sequenced: peripheral blood. These receptors all come from a human donor in a cohort sampled during active COVID-19. Both conserved end residues are part of each CDR3. A D gene is named only where the DNA matches it firmly. Clone size is given for some rows only: seen once, a few or many times, or a class if the clone is expanded.

d_gene: TRBD2
j_gene: TRBJ2-3
v_gene: TRBV5-6
abundance: .
CDR3nt: TGTGCCAGCACTGACAGCGGGGGGCCACTTCAGATGGGGGTTTTT
CDR3aa: CASTDSGGPLQMGVF

d_gene: TRBD1
j_gene: TRBJ1-2
v_gene: TRBV5-1
abundance: .
CDR3nt: TGCGCCAGCAGCAAAACACCTGGGACAGGGGATGGCTACACCTTC
CDR3aa: CASSKTPGTGDGYTF

d_gene: TRBD2
j_gene: TRBJ2-7
v_gene: TRBV7-2
abundance: .
CDR3nt: TGTGCCAGCAGAGCGGGACCCTCCTACGAGCAGTACTTC
CDR3aa: CASRAGPSYEQYF

d_gene: .
j_gene: TRBJ1-2
v_gene: TRBV7-8
abundance: once
CDR3nt: TGTGCCAGCAGCTTAGAGGTCGCGCCAGGGAACTATGGCTACACCTTC
CDR3aa: CASSLEVAPGNYGYTF

d_gene: .
j_gene: TRBJ2-2
v_gene: TRBV2
abundance: .
CDR3nt: TGTGCCAGCAGTGAGAGACTTAGCTCCGGGGAGCTGTTTTTT
CDR3aa: CASSERLSSGELFF

d_gene: .
j_gene: TRBJ1-1
v_gene: TRBV6-5
abundance: .
CDR3nt: TGTGCCAGCAGTAAGGGGCTCCAGAACACTGAAGCTTTCTTT
CDR3aa: CASSKGLQNTEAFF

d_gene: .
j_gene: TRBJ1-5
v_gene: TRBV7-9
abundance: few
CDR3nt: TGTGCCAGCAGCGGAACAGGAAATCAGCCCCAGCATTTT
CDR3aa: CASSGTGNQPQHF

d_gene: .
j_gene: TRBJ2-5
v_gene: TRBV5-1
abundance: .
CDR3nt: TGCGCCAGCAGCTTGGTTTTCAACCAAGAGACCCAGTACTTC
CDR3aa: CASSLVFNQETQYF

d_gene: .
j_gene: TRBJ1-2
v_gene: TRBV4-2
abundance: .
CDR3nt: TGTGCCAGCAGCCAAGATTCGGGGGGGGCAGGGTATGGCTACACCTTC
CDR3aa: CASSQDSGGAGYGYTF

d_gene: TRBD1
j_gene: TRBJ1-3
v_gene: TRBV10-1
abundance: .
CDR3nt: TGCGCCAGCAGGGGGACAGGGGGCAAGTCTGGAAACACCATATATTTT
CDR3aa: CASRGTGGKSGNTIYF

d_gene: TRBD1
j_gene: TRBJ1-1
v_gene: TRBV19
abundance: few
CDR3nt: TGTGCCAGTAGTATTGGGACAGGGGGCTTCGTAGCTTTCTTT
CDR3aa: CASSIGTGGFVAFF

d_gene: TRBD1
j_gene: TRBJ1-4
v_gene: TRBV7-2
abundance: .
CDR3nt: TGTGCCAGCAGCTTGAGGGGGCAGGTCAATGAAAAACTGTTTTTT
CDR3aa: CASSLRGQVNEKLFF

d_gene: .
j_gene: TRBJ1-4
v_gene: TRBV19
abundance: .
CDR3nt: TGTGCCAGTAGTACCCCGCTGCGACAGCACCGTAATGAAAAACTGTTTTTT
CDR3aa: CASSTPLRQHRNEKLFF

d_gene: .
j_gene: TRBJ1-2
v_gene: TRBV5-1
abundance: once
CDR3nt: TGCGCCAGCAGCTTGTGGGGGCTTCAAGGACAGACCAACTATGGCTACACCTTC
CDR3aa: CASSLWGLQGQTNYGYTF

d_gene: .
j_gene: TRBJ2-1
v_gene: TRBV5-1
abundance: .
CDR3nt: TGCGCCAGCAGCAATGCTGTTCAGGGGAGTGAGCAGTTCTTC
CDR3aa: CASSNAVQGSEQFF

d_gene: .
j_gene: TRBJ1-4
v_gene: TRBV5-8
abundance: once
CDR3nt: TGTGCCAGCAGCTTGGATCTTGGGACACCAATCCGGCAACTGTTTTTT
CDR3aa: CASSLDLGTPIRQLFF